This TCR beta chain came from a study of shared clonotypes between healthy human individuals (dated by TCRdb to about 2020). A note on the overall study: Three men and two women, aged 18 to 49 years, made up the cohort. To estimate repertoire size and how much clonotype sharing occurs between individuals, the study deeply sequenced the blood TCR repertoires of several healthy adults. Different laboratories and diverse techniques were used to prepare libraries and sequence TCR repertoires, to increase sequencing depth and limit assay-specific biases. Each donor's leukapheresis produced roughly between roughly 0.9 and 9 billion PBMCs.

Using the deep immunoSEQ assay, multiplex PCR amplified TCR CDR3 regions from genomic DNA. Extracted genomic DNA from each cell subset was spread evenly across all wells of several immunoSEQ 96-well plates, with each plate serving as a replicate. For unsorted PBMC, around 330 ng genomic DNA, equal to 25,000 to 35,000 T cell genomes, was loaded into each replicate PCR. Genomic DNA from unsorted PBMC was sequenced over ten immunoSEQ deep assay plates. The purified libraries were quantified using a Qubit 3.0 fluorometer, sized with a Bioanalyzer 2100, and then quantified again using the KAPA Library Quantification kit. Each immunoSEQ 96-well plate was sequenced on its own single-read 150-cycle Illumina NextSeq 550 flow cell. On the study's bioinformatics: The immunoSEQ output contained only junctional sequences without quality scores, so filtering could not match that applied to full-length reads. To assign V/J genes and CDR3, sequences were annotated against IMGT germline references using PyIR, a Python wrapper for IgBLAST v1.9. Reads were filtered out if the reads had weak V/J assignments (E-value above 1e-6), no CDR3, stop codons, out-of-frame junctions, or ambiguous translated residues. A V3J clonotype was defined by an identical inferred V gene, J gene, and CDR3 amino acid sequence. Percentage overlap between repertoires was computed as shared unique clonotypes divided by the size of the smaller repertoire. Richness of each repertoire was evaluated using RTK rarefaction, the Chao1 estimator, and Recon v2.1 estimates of unobserved clonotypes. Here the immuneACCESS table is served through TCRdb, limited to in-frame sequences with V and J called. Missing clones are a known gap in these copies; in checked studies unresolved V genes cover under half, and the rest lacks a known reason. The V and J calls and clone size come from that table; D and trimming were worked out from the DNA. The sample profile shows some 480,000 clones; roughly 85% of them were found once. In total, the top ten clones hold approximately 12% of the sample.

Cut back by 6 bases and 2 bases, the V and J ends lie 20 bases apart. CDR1 and CDR2 are read off the germline V gene as MDHEN and SYDVKM. Its CDR3 holds 16 amino acids, cysteine through phenylalanine. Only the CDR3 DNA stays, 48 bases, in frame from base 1. Overall study results and their limits: The small number of donors limited the genetic and exposure-history diversity represented. Sampling was restricted to blood, and TCR repertoires in tissue are likely to differ from TCR repertoires in blood. Pairwise subsampling led to the expectation that sequencing depth would affect the degree of clonotype sharing among donors.

The donors were healthy, HIV-negative adults with no recently reported acute infections or vaccinations. Only Caucasian adults living in Nashville, Tennessee, USA were represented among the donors. For unsorted samples, 90 million or so PBMCs were counted and genomic DNA was extracted with the QIAamp DNA Blood Mini kit. Blood was obtained by leukapheresis, after which PBMCs were separated by Ficoll-Histopaque density gradient centrifugation and cryopreserved in liquid nitrogen vapor phase. This clone showed up just a few times. The antigen it binds to is not known. The sample holds no much larger clone one base away, and base qualities are not on file.

Sequencing was performed on PBMCs. This TCR was sampled from a woman aged 40 to 50 in good health. Some clones in this sample may be carry-over from other donors' samples. The rearrangement joined TRBV28 to TRBJ2-7; TRBD1 could be the D gene, as 5 bases match. The CDR3 loop reads CASRLSVGQVTYEQYF. The nucleotide sequence is given as TGTGCCAGCAGACTAAGTGTGGGGCAGGTAACCTACGAGCAGTACTTC.